This T cell receptor (beta chain) was identified during a study of T-cell memory formation after mild COVID-19. Study context: Largely donor-specific TCR clusters were found.

In this sample, this clonotype turned up many times. What it recognizes is unknown. Findings and limits, study-wide: Memory cells collected pre-infection included some clones that later responded, suggesting cross-reactive memory joined.

This CDR3 has 14 residues. V shed 5 bases and J shed 6 bases, with 17 bases lying between them. From 5'RACE with constant-segment primers came TCR alpha and TCR beta cDNA libraries that carried sample barcodes and UMIs. TCRdb re-called the 5' RACE reads through MiXCR, storing one row per CDR3 protein. The sample has around 320,000 distinct CDR3 sequences, roughly 21% seen once. This chain joins TRBV12-3 or TRBV12-4 and TRBJ2-7; possible D gene TRBD2, 7 bases. The receptor was derived from a man in his late teens or twenties who had mild COVID-19 (a few samples of this study predate the infection). Cell type and time point are not known. The sample comprised PBMCs or a T cell subset sorted from them (not recorded which). DNA for the CDR3: TGTGCCAGCAGTCCGGACGGGGGGCGCCTCGAGCAGTACGTC. This translates into CASSPDGGRLEQYV.